A single sample is the source of the 8 T cell receptor beta chains below, sequenced in a study of T cells expressing NK-cell markers. TCRdb re-called the 5' RACE reads and gives one entry per CDR3 protein, without DNA. This repertoire comprises a few hundred thousand distinct CDR3 sequences; its ten largest clones make up around 5%. The specimen sequenced was blood T cells: a sorted CD56 or NKG2C T cell subset, CD4+ or CD8+ T cells, or bulk PBMC T cells (not recorded which). These receptor sequences come from a man aged 18-70 years in good health.

The chain employs TRBV4-2 and TRBJ2-5; TCRdb calls TRBD2, which cannot be checked without DNA. The germline CDR1 and CDR2 sequences are LGHNA and YNFKEQ. There are 18 residues in the CDR3. The CDR3 here is CASSQEGLAGGVQETQYF.

The chain uses TRBV7-6 and TRBJ1-1. Per the germline V gene, CDR1 is SGHVS and CDR2 is FNYEAQ. CDR3 size: 14 residues. CDR3 sequence: CASSPENWNTEAFF.

The V gene is TRBV7-9, the J gene TRBJ2-3; the TCRdb D gene call, TRBD1, has no DNA to confirm it. CDR1 is SEHNR, CDR2 FQNEAQ, per germline (reference sequence). CDR3 length: 13 amino acids. CDR3 in amino acids: CASSTRQVGPQYF.

The chain uses TRBV7-6 and TRBJ2-1. There are 12 residues in the CDR3. The germline V gene has CDR1 SGHVS and CDR2 FNYEAQ. This CDR3 is CASSNTWDEQFF.

The chain has TRBV6-2 or TRBV6-3 and TRBJ1-5; as DNA is missing, the TRBD1 call by TCRdb cannot be tested. This CDR3 is 15 amino acids long. Germline CDR1 MNHEY, CDR2 SVGEGT. CDR3 residues: CASKDGGTSNQPQHF.

The J gene is TRBJ1-1, the V gene TRBV29-1; TCRdb's D gene call, TRBD1, goes unchecked for lack of DNA. CDR1 and CDR2 (germline): SQVTM, ANQGSEA. CDR3 length: 12 residues. The CDR3 loop reads CSVQGATSEAFF.

The V gene is TRBV7-2, the J gene TRBJ2-5; no DNA is available, so the TRBD2 call from TCRdb remains unchecked. The CDR3 covers 16 residues. CDR1 SGHTA and CDR2 FQGNSA come from the germline V gene. The CDR3 reads CASSSGTSWSGGTQYF. Full variable domain (remainder filled in from reference TRBV7-2 and TRBJ2-5): GAGVSQSPSNKVTEKGKDVELRCDPISGHTALYWYRQSLGQGLEFLIYFQGNSAPDKSGLPSDRFSAERTGGSVSTLTIQRTQQEDSAVYLCASSSGTSWSGGTQYFGPGTRLLVL.

The genes are TRBV20-1 and TRBJ2-1; TCRdb selects TRBD1, and the lack of DNA leaves this call unchecked. CDR1 and CDR2 (germline): DFQATT, SNEGSKA (reference sequence). CDR3 size: 16 residues. CDR3 region: CSASLRRTGSYNEQFF.